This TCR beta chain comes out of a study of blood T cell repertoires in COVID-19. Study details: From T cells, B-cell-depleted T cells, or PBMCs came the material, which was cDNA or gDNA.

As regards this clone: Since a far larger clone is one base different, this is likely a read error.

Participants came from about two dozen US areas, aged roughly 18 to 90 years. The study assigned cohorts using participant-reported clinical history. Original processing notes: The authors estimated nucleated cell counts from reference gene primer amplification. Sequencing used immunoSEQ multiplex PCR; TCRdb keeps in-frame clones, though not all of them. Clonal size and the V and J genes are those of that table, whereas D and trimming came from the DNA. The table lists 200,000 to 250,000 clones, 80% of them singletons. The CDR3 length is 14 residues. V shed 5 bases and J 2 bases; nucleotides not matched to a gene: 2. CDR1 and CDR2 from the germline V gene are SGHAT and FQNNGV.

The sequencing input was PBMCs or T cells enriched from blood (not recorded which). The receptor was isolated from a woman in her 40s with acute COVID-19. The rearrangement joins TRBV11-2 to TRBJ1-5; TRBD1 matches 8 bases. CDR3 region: CASSATGGNQPQHF. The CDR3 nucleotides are TGTGCCAGCAGCGCGACAGGGGGCAATCAGCCCCAGCATTTT.